This T cell receptor beta chain was sequenced for a study of B cell selection in AIRE deficiency. Regarding the study as a whole: Shared Treg sequences were biased toward short CDR3s with few non-templated nucleotide insertions. About 30% of healthy-shared Treg TCRbeta sequences appeared in patient Tconv cells.

Conventional CD4 T cells were sorted as CD4+CD127+ cells. Control samples were from healthy, unrelated donors. Authors' analysis steps: Pooled conventional T cells gave roughly 99,000 patient and about 130,000 donor TCRbeta sequences. TCRdb's table, derived via immunoSEQ multiplex PCR, lists solely in-frame clones and lacks some. V, J and clone size are taken as reported in that table, and D and trimming were inferred from the DNA itself. The sample consists of roughly 25,000 clones, less than 97% of them appearing once. About this clone: Antigen: not known.

The sequence was collected from a human donor in good health. The specimen was CD4+CD127+ conventional T cells sorted from PBMCs.

DNA of the CDR3: TGTGCCAGCAGTTTAGGGCCAGGTCGGGGATGGATCCACGAGCAGTACTTC. Its translation is CASSLGPGRGWIHEQYF. The chain carries TRBV27 and TRBJ2-7, with a possible D match to TRBD2 (5 bases). CDR1 MNHEY and CDR2 SMNVEV come from the germline V gene (reference sequence). V shed 2 bases and J shed 5 bases, with 22 bases lying between them. The CDR3 loop spans 17 amino acids.